One sample yielded the 20 T cell receptor beta chains listed below, sequenced in a study of blood T cells in healthy people across ages. A second PCR of roughly 7 to 11 cycles used a sample-barcoded 5' primer and a J-beta primer mix. TCRdb redid the calling of the 5' RACE reads with MiXCR, one entry per CDR3 protein. In the table there are around 1.5 million distinct CDR3 sequences, around 36% of which are singletons. Sequenced input: blood. The receptor set was obtained from a woman in her 30s in good health.

The table lists this clonotype with a few counts. The genes are TRBV5-1 and TRBJ1-2, with TRBD1 matching 10 bases. Trimming removed 3 bases from V and 8 bases from J; junction bases left unmatched: 7. CDR3 length: 14 amino acids. Germline CDR1 is SGHRS and CDR2 is YFSETQ. CDR3 region: CASSSTGQGGGYTF. The CDR3 nucleotides are TGCGCCAGCAGCTCGACCGGACAGGGGGGAGGCTACACCTTC. Using reference TRBV5-1 and TRBJ1-2 for the parts outside the CDR3, the full variable domain is KAGVTQTPRYLIKTRGQQVTLSCSPISGHRSVSWYQQTPGQGLQFLFEYFSETQRNKGNFPGRFSGRQFSNSRSEMNVSTLELGDSALYLCASSSTGQGGGYTFGSGTRLTVV.

The genes are TRBV7-8 and TRBJ1-1; D is unresolved. This CDR3 has 14 residues. Germline V CDR1 and CDR2: SGHVS, FQNEAQ. Trimming removed 5 bases at V and 3 bases at J, with 13 bases between. CDR3 sequence reads: CASSPRWEHTEAFF. CDR3 DNA sequence: TGTGCCAGCAGCCCCCGGTGGGAGCACACTGAAGCTTTCTTT.

This clonotype was recorded a few times. The chain couples TRBV28 to TRBJ1-5; no clear D. Trimming removed 3 bases from V and 6 bases from J, with 6 bases in between. Germline CDR1 and CDR2: MDHEN and SYDVKM. This CDR3 comprises 12 residues. Written as DNA, the CDR3 is TGTGCCAGCAGTTTTCTGCGTCAGCCCCAGCATTTT. Translating gives CASSFLRQPQHF.

There are a few counts of this clonotype. This chain connects TRBV13 to TRBJ1-2; no clear D gene. Per germline, CDR1 PRHDT and CDR2 FYEKMQ (reference sequence). V was clipped by 5 bases and J by 5 bases, with 15 bases between them. The CDR3 loop spans 14 amino acids. CDR3 loop: CASSSKGLGYGYTF. The CDR3 nucleotides read TGTGCCAGCAGCAGTAAGGGTCTGGGGTATGGCTACACCTTC.

The chain uses TRBV5-1 and TRBJ2-5; D is ambiguous. Germline V gives CDR1 SGHRS, CDR2 YFSETQ. This CDR3 is built from 14 residues. V was pared by 0 bases and J by 5 bases, with 11 bases between. For the CDR3, the DNA is TGCGCCAGCAGCTTGGATGTCTCCGGGGAGACCCAGTACTTC. Translating it yields CASSLDVSGETQYF.

V gene TRBV12-3 or TRBV12-4 combines with J gene TRBJ2-2; TRBD2 matches at 12 bases. This CDR3 spans 16 amino acids. V gave up 6 bases and J gave up 6 bases; unmatched junction bases: 8. This CDR3 is CASSPRGLAGSGELFF. The CDR3 region has the DNA TGTGCCAGCAGCCCACGGGGACTAGCGGGTTCCGGGGAGCTGTTTTTT.

This clonotype was seen at least ten times. The chain combines TRBV10-3 with TRBJ2-1; 8 positions agree with TRBD2. The junction had 5 bases not matched to a gene; V was cut back by 0 bases and J by 4 bases. Per the germline V gene, CDR1 is ENHRY and CDR2 is SYGVKD. This CDR3 region has 16 residues. CDR3 amino acids: CAISESQGTRYNEQFF. The DNA of the CDR3 is TGTGCCATCAGTGAGTCCCAGGGGACTAGGTACAATGAGCAGTTCTTC.

In this sample, this clonotype turned up a few times. The V call is TRBV5-6, the J call TRBJ1-1; D is unclear. CDR3 size: 14 residues. V dropped 0 bases and J dropped 2 bases, with 8 bases sitting between them. The germline V gene encodes CDR1 SGHDT and CDR2 YYEEEE. The CDR3 loop is CASSLGAINTEAFF. CDR3 coding DNA: TGTGCCAGCAGCTTGGGGGCGATAAACACTGAAGCTTTCTTT.

This clonotype occurred a few times. The rearrangement links TRBV20-1 to TRBJ2-2; 13 bases are shared with TRBD2. After removal of 2 bases from V and 1 base from J, the junction contained 7 bases not matched to a gene. The CDR3 is made up of 18 amino acids. Germline V gene sequence: CDR1 DFQATT, CDR2 SNEGSKA (reference sequence). CDR3 sequence (DNA): TGCAGTGCTAGAACGGGACTAGCGGGACACGAGAACACCGGGGAGCTGTTTTTT. This codes for CSARTGLAGHENTGELFF.

The sample holds a few counts of this clonotype. The rearrangement uses TRBV24-1 and TRBJ1-2; 7 bases align to TRBD1. The germline gives CDR1 KGHDR, CDR2 SFDVKD. Trimming at V came to 4 bases and at J to 5 bases, leaving 6 bases not matched to a gene. The CDR3 has 14 residues. Here the CDR3 DNA reads TGTGCCACCAGTGACCCTGACAGGGAGTATGGCTACACCTTC. It is translated as CATSDPDREYGYTF.

The chain couples TRBV27 to TRBJ1-6; D uncertain. In germline, CDR1 is MNHEY, CDR2 SMNVEV (reference sequence). V shed 2 bases and J shed 7 bases, with 9 bases lying between them. There are 14 residues in the CDR3. The CDR3, as DNA: TGTGCCAGCAGTTTAAGGCGGGAGAATTCACCCCTCCACTTT. Amino acid sequence: CASSLRRENSPLHF.

This sequence joins TRBV4-1 and TRBJ1-1, with unresolved D. This CDR3 has 15 amino acids. The ends were cut back, 5 bases at V and 0 bases at J, with 13 bases in the middle. The germline CDR1 and CDR2 sequences are MGHRA and YSYEKL. The CDR3 protein is CASSSRVGMNTEAFF. CDR3 in DNA: TGCGCCAGCAGCTCAAGGGTGGGCATGAACACTGAAGCTTTCTTT.

In this sample, this clonotype turned up a few times. The chain recombines TRBV14 with TRBJ2-1; D not resolved. Germline V gives CDR1 SGHDN, CDR2 FVKESK. V was pared by 3 bases and J by 12 bases, with 9 bases between. This CDR3 has 11 residues. The CDR3 sequence is CASSQAALQFF. The CDR3 DNA reads TGTGCCAGCAGCCAGGCCGCCCTGCAGTTCTTC.

Points on this clonotype: At one of its ends the junction is not consistent with the germline gene, which may arise from a read error. The rearrangement links TRBV5-1 to TRBJ2-5; D is ambiguous. CDR1 and CDR2 (germline): SGHRS, YFSETQ. The CDR3 sequence is 13 residues long. CDR3 region: CASSLELVSARFF. CDR3 DNA: TGCGCCAGCAGCTTGGAGCTAGTTTCGGCAAGGTTCTTC.

This chain connects TRBV4-1 to TRBJ1-3; possible D gene TRBD1, 6 bases. Trimming shortened V by 3 bases and J by 5 bases, and 11 bases separated the two germline ends. CDR1 MGHRA and CDR2 YSYEKL come from the germline V gene. The CDR3 has 14 residues. In DNA, the CDR3 is TGCGCCAGCAGCCAGGGCGGGGGCCGAAACACCATATATTTT. Residues: CASSQGGGRNTIYF.

The V gene is TRBV3-1, the J gene TRBJ2-5, with a tentative D call TRBD2 (5 bases). TRBJ2-7 matches the DNA end more closely, so the J call is doubtful. The length of the CDR3 is 15 residues. The germline gives CDR1 LGHDT, CDR2 YNNKEL (reference sequence). The CDR3 coding sequence is TGTGCCAGCAGTGCGGGCGTCTACAGAACCTACGAGCAGTACTTC. Its protein is CASSAGVYRTYEQYF.

This sequence joins TRBV20-1 and TRBJ1-1; D not certain. Germline CDR1 reads DFQATT; CDR2 reads SNEGSKA (reference sequence). The germline V and J ends were trimmed by 6 bases and 7 bases, with 9 bases remaining between them. The CDR3 length is 10 residues. The CDR3, as DNA: TGCAGTGCCCGGGAGGTTGAAGCTTTCTTT. Translating gives CSAREVEAFF.

The gene calls are TRBV20-1 and TRBJ1-6; D might be TRBD1 (5 bases). The CDR3 has 16 amino acids. The V gene lost 5 bases and the J gene lost 2 bases, with 16 bases spanning the gap. CDR1 and CDR2 from the germline V gene are DFQATT and SNEGSKA (reference sequence). CDR3 bases: TGCAGTGCTCCCGGCGGGGGTAGGGCCTATAATTCACCCCTCCACTTT. Translation: CSAPGGGRAYNSPLHF.

The rearrangement links TRBV9 to TRBJ2-1; perhaps TRBD1 as D (8 bases). The CDR3 totals 18 residues. V dropped 3 bases and J dropped 0 bases, with 19 bases sitting between them. Germline V CDR1 and CDR2: SGDLS, YYNGEE. The CDR3 loop is CASSGTGRGAGSYNEQFF. The CDR3 DNA reads TGTGCCAGCAGCGGGACAGGGAGGGGGGCCGGCTCCTACAATGAGCAGTTCTTC.

CDR3 DNA: TGTGCCAGCGCGTTAGACTCCTACGAGCAGTACTTC. It specifies CASALDSYEQYF. V gene TRBV7-9 combines with J gene TRBJ2-7; D is uncertain. The ends were cut back, 8 bases at V and 0 bases at J, with 8 bases in the middle. This CDR3 contains 12 residues. Germline-derived CDR1 and CDR2 are SEHNR and FQNEAQ (reference sequence).